One sample yielded the 30 T cell receptor beta chains listed below, sequenced in a study of shared clonotypes between healthy human individuals. Repertoires were generated with immunoSEQ multiplex PCR, while TCRdb's copy carries only in-frame clones and drops some. The sample holds under 2,500,000 clones, 95% seen once. Input material: naive CD4+ T cells sorted from blood. Subset denoted: CD45RA+ positively selected. These receptors were obtained from a man between 18 and 35 years old in good health.

The V gene is TRBV2, the J gene TRBJ2-2; D is ambiguous. The CDR3 has 13 residues. CDR1 SNHLY and CDR2 FYNNEI come from the germline V gene. V gave up 4 bases and J gave up 4 bases, with 7 bases separating them. The CDR3 DNA sequence: TGTGCCAGCAGTGTTGGACCCACCGGGGAGCTGTTTTTT. Residues: CASSVGPTGELFF.

CDR3 amino acids: CASSLTSLTGELFF. The CDR3 region has the DNA TGTGCCAGCAGCTTAACTTCCCTCACCGGGGAGCTGTTTTTT. The chain links TRBV7-3 to TRBJ2-2, with D hard to call. Germline V CDR1 and CDR2: SGHTA, FQGTGA. Trimming stripped 0 bases from V and 4 bases from J, with 6 bases between. The CDR3 has 14 residues.

The chain links TRBV19 to TRBJ2-6; no definite D call. Per the germline V gene, CDR1 is LNHDA and CDR2 is SQIVND (reference sequence). V lost 7 bases and J lost 4, with 5 bases in between. The CDR3 extends over 12 amino acids. Here the CDR3 DNA reads TGTGCCAGTACAGGAGGGGCCAACGTCCTGACTTTC. Protein: CASTGGANVLTF.

Regarding this clone: The sample contains more than one DNA sequence encoding this CDR3. The V call is TRBV10-3, the J call TRBJ1-2, with D unclear. Germline V lookup: CDR1 ENHRY, CDR2 SYGVKD. V was cut by 2 bases and J by 5 bases, with 6 bases left in between. CDR3 length: 12 residues. This CDR3 is CAISEAVYGYTF. The CDR3 nucleotides are TGTGCCATCAGTGAGGCAGTTTATGGCTACACCTTC.

The gene calls are TRBV5-1 and TRBJ2-7; 7 bases match TRBD1. This CDR3 has 14 residues. Trimming at V came to 2 bases and at J to 4 bases, leaving 6 bases not matched to a gene. The germline gives CDR1 SGHRS, CDR2 YFSETQ. The CDR3 nucleotides are TGCGCCAGCAGCTTTCTAACGACAGGGTACGAGCAGTACTTC. Its translation: CASSFLTTGYEQYF.

The chain employs TRBV7-9 and TRBJ1-6; 8 positions agree with TRBD1. CDR1 and CDR2 (germline): SEHNR, FQNEAQ (reference sequence). This CDR3 has 16 amino acids. V dropped 5 bases and J dropped 3; count of bases not matched to a gene: 6. The CDR3 DNA reads TGTGCCAGCAGCCCACAGGGGGGAAACTATAATTCACCCCTCCACTTT. Its protein is CASSPQGGNYNSPLHF.

About this clone itself: The same CDR3 is also encoded by other DNA sequences in this sample. The gene calls are TRBV11-2 and TRBJ1-2, with a tentative D call TRBD1 (5 bases). The CDR3 totals 13 residues. V gave up 5 bases and J gave up 2 bases, with 9 bases separating them. Germline V gene lookup returns CDR1 SGHAT and CDR2 FQNNGV. Here the CDR3 DNA reads TGTGCCAGCAGCCCCGGGGGGAACTATGGCTACACCTTC. Protein sequence: CASSPGGNYGYTF.

The count of this clone is one. This rearrangement joins TRBV13 to TRBJ1-1, with D maybe TRBD1 (6 bases). Trimming cost V 5 bases and J 8 bases, with 12 bases left between them. Germline assignment: CDR1 PRHDT and CDR2 FYEKMQ (reference sequence). There are 12 residues in the CDR3. The CDR3 bases are TGTGCCAGCAGCCATACAGGGTGGGAAGCTTTCTTT. Amino acid sequence: CASSHTGWEAFF.

The chain employs TRBV5-1 and TRBJ2-7, with D hard to call. The CDR3 runs to 15 residues. The germline CDR1 and CDR2 sequences are SGHRS and YFSETQ. Trimming took 0 bases from V and 3 from J, leaving 13 bases between them. The CDR3 is CASSLAGGYGYEQYF. The CDR3 bases are TGCGCCAGCAGCTTGGCCGGTGGATACGGCTACGAGCAGTACTTC. Combining the CDR3 with reference TRBV5-1 and TRBJ2-7 gives the whole variable domain KAGVTQTPRYLIKTRGQQVTLSCSPISGHRSVSWYQQTPGQGLQFLFEYFSETQRNKGNFPGRFSGRQFSNSRSEMNVSTLELGDSALYLCASSLAGGYGYEQYFGPGTRLTVT.

V gene TRBV2 combines with J gene TRBJ2-5; 13 nucleotides line up with TRBD2. Per germline, CDR1 SNHLY and CDR2 FYNNEI. V trimming: 6 bases; J trimming: 8 bases; junction bases outside the gene matches: 18. The CDR3 runs to 18 residues. CDR3 loop: CASRTEIPTSGGLLTQYF. The CDR3 region has the DNA TGTGCCAGCAGGACCGAGATACCGACTAGCGGGGGGCTCTTAACCCAGTACTTC.

As concerns this clone: Within the sample, other DNA sequences also encode this same CDR3. The rearrangement links TRBV20-1 to TRBJ2-5; D not resolved. Germline V gene sequence: CDR1 DFQATT, CDR2 SNEGSKA (reference sequence). The CDR3 covers 11 residues. V was clipped by 6 bases and J by 1 base, with 6 bases between them. Here the CDR3 DNA reads TGCAGTGCGCTTCTCCAAGAGACCCAGTACTTC. Residues: CSALLQETQYF.

The chain employs TRBV5-1 and TRBJ2-1, with 9 bases aligning to TRBD2. The CDR3 loop spans 16 amino acids. J gave up 6 bases and V 1 base, and 8 bases lay outside the gene matches. CDR1 is SGHRS, CDR2 YFSETQ, per germline. The CDR3 DNA follows: TGCGCCAGCAGCTTGTTGGTAGCGGGAGACGGCAATGAGCAGTTCTTC. Its translation: CASSLLVAGDGNEQFF.

This clone appeared once. Other DNA variants within this sample encode the same CDR3. The chain is built from TRBV19 and TRBJ1-2; 7 nucleotides align to TRBD1. With V trimmed by 5 bases and J by 3 bases, 3 bases remained unmatched. Per germline, CDR1 LNHDA and CDR2 SQIVND (reference sequence). The CDR3 sequence is 13 residues long. The CDR3 protein is CASSPRGDYGYTF. The CDR3, as DNA: TGTGCCAGTAGTCCCAGGGGGGACTATGGCTACACCTTC. The whole variable domain, filled in from reference TRBV19 and TRBJ1-2, reads DGGITQSPKYLFRKEGQNVTLSCEQNLNHDAMYWYRQDPGQGLRLIYYSQIVNDFQKGDIAEGYSVSREKKESFPLTVTSAQKNPTAFYLCASSPRGDYGYTFGSGTRLTVV.

A note on this clone: This same CDR3 is encoded by further DNA sequences in the sample. The rearrangement uses TRBV2 and TRBJ2-7; 8 nucleotides align to TRBD2. CDR3 length equals 14 residues. V trimming: 3 bases; J trimming: 0 bases; junction bases outside the gene matches: 1. Germline V gene data show CDR1 as SNHLY and CDR2 as FYNNEI. CDR3 region: CASSEAGGSYEQYF. CDR3 DNA sequence: TGTGCCAGCAGTGAGGCGGGGGGCTCCTACGAGCAGTACTTC.

The rearrangement joins TRBV27 to TRBJ2-2, with D possibly being TRBD2 (5 bases). This CDR3 region has 15 residues. V lost 3 bases and J 2 bases, leaving 10 bases between the germline ends. CDR1 MNHEY and CDR2 SMNVEV come from the germline V gene (reference sequence). CDR3 DNA sequence: TGTGCCAGCAGTTTGAGGGAAACTAACACCGGGGAGCTGTTTTTT. This translates into CASSLRETNTGELFF.

This clone was seen once. The chain combines TRBV5-1 with TRBJ1-3, with TRBD1 matching over 10 bases. The V segment lost 0 bases and the J segment 0 bases; nucleotides outside the gene matches: 3. The CDR3 loop spans 17 amino acids. CDR1 SGHRS and CDR2 YFSETQ come from the germline V gene. The CDR3 DNA reads TGCGCCAGCAGCTTGGAGGGACAGGGGACCTCTGGAAACACCATATATTTT. Amino acid sequence: CASSLEGQGTSGNTIYF.

Comments on this clone: The same CDR3 also results from other DNA sequences found in this sample. The J gene is TRBJ1-2, the V gene TRBV6-5; D gene unclear. The V gene's germline CDR1 is MNHEY and CDR2 SVGAGI. The CDR3 consists of 13 residues. V gave up 2 bases and J gave up 7 bases, with 11 bases separating them. The CDR3 DNA follows: TGTGCCAGCAGTTACAGCCTGGGTGCTGGCTACACCTTC. Translation gives CASSYSLGAGYTF.

The DNA for the CDR3 is TGTGCCAGCAGCTCTGCTTCGTCAACCAAAAACATTCAGTACTTC. Protein: CASSSASSTKNIQYF. The genes are TRBV7-2 and TRBJ2-4; D gene unclear. Germline CDR1 is SGHTA and CDR2 is FQGNSA. The V and J ends lost 4 bases and 2 bases respectively, with 12 bases between them. The CDR3 is 15 residues long.

This clone was seen a single time. The chain carries TRBV30 and TRBJ1-4; D not certain. The length of the CDR3 is 16 residues. Germline values: CDR1 GTSNPN, CDR2 SVGIG (reference sequence). V shed 0 bases and J shed 0 bases, with 11 bases lying between them. CDR3 nucleotides: TGTGCCTGGAGTGTGGACTTTTCCGCAACTAATGAAAAACTGTTTTTT. Protein product: CAWSVDFSATNEKLFF. The variable domain in full, completed from reference TRBV30 and TRBJ1-4, reads SQTIHQWPATLVQPVGSPLSLECTVEGTSNPNLYWYRQAAGRGLQLLFYSVGIGQISSEVPQNLSASRPQDRQFILSSKKLLLSDSGFYLCAWSVDFSATNEKLFFGSGTQLSVL.

This rearrangement joins TRBV4-2 to TRBJ2-2; TRBD1 might be the D (6 bases). The V gene lost 5 bases and the J gene lost 3 bases, with 10 bases spanning the gap. Germline values: CDR1 LGHNA, CDR2 YNFKEQ. The CDR3 is 14 amino acids. In DNA, the CDR3 is TGTGCCAGCAGCACAGGGTACGACACCGGGGAGCTGTTTTTT. Protein sequence: CASSTGYDTGELFF.

This clone was seen only once. The chain recombines TRBV30 with TRBJ2-7, with 16 bases aligning to TRBD2. The CDR3 consists of 16 residues. The ends lost 2 bases at V and 7 bases at J; junction bases unmatched: 8. CDR1 is GTSNPN, CDR2 SVGIG, per germline (reference sequence). The chain's CDR3 is CAWSRGLAGGPGEQYF. DNA of the CDR3: TGTGCCTGGAGTAGGGGACTAGCGGGAGGGCCGGGGGAGCAGTACTTC.

The chain uses TRBV10-3 and TRBJ1-2; no definite D call. Germline CDR1 and CDR2: ENHRY and SYGVKD. This CDR3 spans 14 amino acids. V dropped 5 bases and J dropped 5 bases, with 15 bases sitting between them. CDR3 loop: CAISRTDQRYGYTF. In DNA, the CDR3 is TGTGCCATCAGTAGGACGGACCAGAGGTATGGCTACACCTTC.

This clone occurred many times. This sequence joins TRBV13 and TRBJ2-3; D call uncertain. This CDR3 is built from 13 residues. Between the trimmed V and J ends, which lost 2 bases and 1 base, there was a span of 4 bases. The germline V gene has CDR1 PRHDT and CDR2 FYEKMQ (reference sequence). The CDR3 reads CASSLLGTDTQYF. In nucleotides, the CDR3 is TGTGCCAGCAGCTTACTGGGCACAGATACGCAGTATTTT.

This sequence joins TRBV7-8 and TRBJ2-2; D is perhaps TRBD2 (7 bases). V was pared by 5 bases and J by 0 bases, with 16 bases between. CDR3 length: 17 residues. Germline assignment: CDR1 SGHVS and CDR2 FQNEAQ. The CDR3, as DNA: TGTGCCAGCAGCCCCACCCCCGGGGGGCCGAACACCGGGGAGCTGTTTTTT. Translating gives CASSPTPGGPNTGELFF.

This chain links TRBV28 with TRBJ2-7; no clear D gene. The CDR3 extends over 15 amino acids. Germline values: CDR1 MDHEN, CDR2 SYDVKM. The V and J ends lost 5 bases and 4 bases respectively, with 18 bases between them. The CDR3 is CASSPPVGLQYEQYF. CDR3 nucleotides: TGTGCCAGCAGTCCTCCTGTCGGGTTGCAGTACGAGCAGTACTTC.

The CDR3 spells CASSWGQGTYNEQFF. The DNA of the CDR3 is TGTGCCAGCAGTTGGGGACAGGGGACTTACAATGAGCAGTTCTTC. The chain joins TRBV25-1 to TRBJ2-1; 10 nucleotides line up with TRBD1. J gave up 4 bases and V 5 bases, and 5 bases lay outside the gene matches. This CDR3 spans 15 amino acids. Germline CDR1 and CDR2: MGHDK and SYGVNS.

This clone appeared a single time. CDR3 DNA: TGTGCCAGCTTAGTGGGTACCTCTGGAAACACCATATATTTT. It translates to CASLVGTSGNTIYF. The chain carries TRBV6-1 and TRBJ1-3; no firm D call. The CDR3 has 14 residues. Trimming took 8 bases from V and 0 from J, leaving 11 bases between them. Germline loops: CDR1 MNHNS, CDR2 SASEGT.

Only one count was recorded for this clone. The chain joins TRBV2 to TRBJ2-7; D is undetermined. This CDR3 spans 13 amino acids. The germline V gene encodes CDR1 SNHLY and CDR2 FYNNEI. Trimming left V 6 bases short and J 3 bases short, with 12 bases between. CDR3 nucleotide sequence: TGTGCCAGCAGCCCAGACCACTACTACGAGCAGTACTTC. Its translation: CASSPDHYYEQYF.

The chain is built from TRBV19 and TRBJ1-2; 9 bases line up with TRBD1. Per the germline V gene, CDR1 is LNHDA and CDR2 is SQIVND (reference sequence). The CDR3 spans 15 residues. The junction had 8 bases not matched to a gene; V was cut back by 9 bases and J by 0 bases. CDR3 loop: CASTGTGQSNYGYTF. The CDR3 DNA follows: TGTGCCAGCACCGGGACAGGGCAATCTAACTATGGCTACACCTTC.

The chain links TRBV30 to TRBJ1-1, with no clear D. CDR1 is GTSNPN and CDR2 is SVGIG in the germline V gene (reference sequence). The CDR3 has 11 residues. The V end lost 6 bases, the J end lost 0 bases, and 5 bases lay between the germline ends. The CDR3: CACKMNTEAFF. The CDR3 nucleotides read TGTGCCTGCAAAATGAACACTGAAGCTTTCTTT.